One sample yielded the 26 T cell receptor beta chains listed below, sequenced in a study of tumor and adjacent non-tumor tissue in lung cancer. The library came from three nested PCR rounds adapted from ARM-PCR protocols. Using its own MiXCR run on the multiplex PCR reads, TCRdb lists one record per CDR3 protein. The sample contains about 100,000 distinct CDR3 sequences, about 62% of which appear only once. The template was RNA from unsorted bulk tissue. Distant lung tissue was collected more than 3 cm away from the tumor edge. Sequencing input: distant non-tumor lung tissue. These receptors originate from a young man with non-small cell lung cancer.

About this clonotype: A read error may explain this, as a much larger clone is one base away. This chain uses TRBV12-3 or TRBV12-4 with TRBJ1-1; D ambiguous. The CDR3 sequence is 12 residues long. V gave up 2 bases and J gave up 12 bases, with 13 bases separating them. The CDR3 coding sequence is TGTGCCAGCAGTTTACGATTAGGGCAAACTTTCTTT. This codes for CASSLRLGQTFF.

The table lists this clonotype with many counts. The CDR3, as DNA: TGCGCCAGCAGCCAAGATTCAGGGTTTGGCTATGGCTACACCTTC. This translates into CASSQDSGFGYGYTF. The chain combines TRBV4-1 with TRBJ1-2; the D gene is possibly TRBD1 (5 bases). Germline CDR1 and CDR2: MGHRA and YSYEKL. The V end lost 0 bases, the J end lost 4 bases, and 12 bases lay between the germline ends. This CDR3 is 15 amino acids long.

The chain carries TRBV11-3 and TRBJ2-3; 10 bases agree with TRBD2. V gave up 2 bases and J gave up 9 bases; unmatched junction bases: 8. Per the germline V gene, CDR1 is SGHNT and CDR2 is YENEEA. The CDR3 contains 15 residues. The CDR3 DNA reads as TGTGCCAGCAGCTTATCTGCTAGCGGGAGTGAAACGCAGTATTTT. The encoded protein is CASSLSASGSETQYF.

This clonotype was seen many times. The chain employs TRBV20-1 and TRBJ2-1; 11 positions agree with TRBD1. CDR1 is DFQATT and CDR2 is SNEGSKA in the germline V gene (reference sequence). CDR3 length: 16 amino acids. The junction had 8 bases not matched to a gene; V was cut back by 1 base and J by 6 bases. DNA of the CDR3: TGCAGTGCTAGAGCCTCGGGACAGGGGGGTATCAATGAGCAGTTCTTC. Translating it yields CSARASGQGGINEQFF.

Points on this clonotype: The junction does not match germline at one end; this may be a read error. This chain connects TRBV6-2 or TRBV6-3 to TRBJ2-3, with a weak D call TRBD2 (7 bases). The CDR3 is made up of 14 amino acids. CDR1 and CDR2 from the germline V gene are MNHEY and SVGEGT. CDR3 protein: CANSGGASTDTQYF. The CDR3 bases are TGTGCCAACAGTGGGGGGGCTAGCACAGATACACAGTATTTT.

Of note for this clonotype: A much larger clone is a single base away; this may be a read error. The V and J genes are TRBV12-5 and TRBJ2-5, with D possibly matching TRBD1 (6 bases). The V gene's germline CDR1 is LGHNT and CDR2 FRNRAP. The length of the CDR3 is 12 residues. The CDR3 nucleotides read TGTGCTAGTGCTTTAGAGAGGACAGCTCCGGACTTC. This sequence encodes CASALERTAPDF.

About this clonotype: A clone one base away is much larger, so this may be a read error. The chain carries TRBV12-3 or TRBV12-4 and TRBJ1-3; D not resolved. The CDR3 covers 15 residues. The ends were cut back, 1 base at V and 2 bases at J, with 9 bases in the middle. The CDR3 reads CASSLGPYPGNTIYF. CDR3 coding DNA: TGTGCCAGCAGTTTAGGACCGTACCCTGGAAACACCATATATTTT.

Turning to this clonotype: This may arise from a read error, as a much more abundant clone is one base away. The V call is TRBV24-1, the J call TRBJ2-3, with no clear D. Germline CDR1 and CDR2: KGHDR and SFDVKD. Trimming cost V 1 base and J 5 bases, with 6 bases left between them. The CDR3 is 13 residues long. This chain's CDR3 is CATSDFTQDTQYF. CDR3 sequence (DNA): TGTGCCACCAGTGATTTCACTCAAGATACGCAGTATTTT.

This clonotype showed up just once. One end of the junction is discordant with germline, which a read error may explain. The CDR3 region has the DNA TGTGCCAGCAGTTTACCCCATTGGCCCTCCTGCGAGCAGTACTTC. The encoded protein is CASSLPHWPSCEQYF. This chain links TRBV12-3 or TRBV12-4 with TRBJ2-7; D gene unclear. CDR3 length: 15 residues.

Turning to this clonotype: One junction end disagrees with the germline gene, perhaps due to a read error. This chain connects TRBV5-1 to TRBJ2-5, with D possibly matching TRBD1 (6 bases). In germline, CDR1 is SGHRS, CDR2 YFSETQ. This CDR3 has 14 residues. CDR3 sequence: CARSYSGDQETQYF. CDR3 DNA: TGCGCCAGAAGCTATTCAGGGGACCAAGAGACCCAGTACTTC.

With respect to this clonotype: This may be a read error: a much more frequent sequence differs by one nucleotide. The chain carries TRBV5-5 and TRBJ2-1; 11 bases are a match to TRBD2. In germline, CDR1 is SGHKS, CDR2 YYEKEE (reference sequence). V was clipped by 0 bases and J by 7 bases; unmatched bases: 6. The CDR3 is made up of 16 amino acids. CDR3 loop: CASSLVVAGGRNEQFF. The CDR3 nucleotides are TGTGCCAGCAGCTTGGTAGTAGCGGGGGGGAGGAATGAGCAGTTCTTC.

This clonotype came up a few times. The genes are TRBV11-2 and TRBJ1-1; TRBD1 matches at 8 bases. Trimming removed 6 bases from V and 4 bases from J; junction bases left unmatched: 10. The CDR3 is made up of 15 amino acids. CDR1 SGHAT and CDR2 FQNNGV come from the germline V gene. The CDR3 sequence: CASRGQRQGPTEAFF. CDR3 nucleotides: TGTGCCAGCAGGGGCCAACGACAGGGGCCCACTGAAGCTTTCTTT.

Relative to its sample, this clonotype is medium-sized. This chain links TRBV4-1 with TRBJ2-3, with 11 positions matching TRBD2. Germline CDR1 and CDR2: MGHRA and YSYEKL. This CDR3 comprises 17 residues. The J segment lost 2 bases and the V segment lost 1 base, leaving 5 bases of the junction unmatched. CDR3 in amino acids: CASSQVSGRADTDTQYF. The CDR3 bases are TGCGCCAGCAGCCAAGTTAGCGGGAGGGCCGACACAGATACGCAGTATTTT.

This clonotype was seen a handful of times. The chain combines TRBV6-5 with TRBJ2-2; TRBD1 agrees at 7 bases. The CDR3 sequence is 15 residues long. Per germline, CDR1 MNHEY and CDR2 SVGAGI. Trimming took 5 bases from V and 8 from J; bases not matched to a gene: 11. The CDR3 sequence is CASSIWDSRSGELFF. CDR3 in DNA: TGTGCCAGCAGTATATGGGACAGCCGATCGGGGGAGCTGTTTTTT.

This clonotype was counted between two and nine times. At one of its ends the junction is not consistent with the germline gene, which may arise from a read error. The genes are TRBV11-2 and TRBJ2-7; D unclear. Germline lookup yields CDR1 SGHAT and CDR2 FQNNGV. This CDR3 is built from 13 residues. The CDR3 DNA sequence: TGTGCCAGCAGTTTTGGCTTCCGGTACGAGGAGTACTTC. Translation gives CASSFGFRYEEYF.

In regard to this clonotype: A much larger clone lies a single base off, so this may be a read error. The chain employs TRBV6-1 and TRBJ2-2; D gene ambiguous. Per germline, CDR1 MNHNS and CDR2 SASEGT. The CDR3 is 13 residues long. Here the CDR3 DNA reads TGTGTCAGCAGTGTGGAGAACACCGGGGAGCTGTTTTTT. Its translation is CVSSVENTGELFF.

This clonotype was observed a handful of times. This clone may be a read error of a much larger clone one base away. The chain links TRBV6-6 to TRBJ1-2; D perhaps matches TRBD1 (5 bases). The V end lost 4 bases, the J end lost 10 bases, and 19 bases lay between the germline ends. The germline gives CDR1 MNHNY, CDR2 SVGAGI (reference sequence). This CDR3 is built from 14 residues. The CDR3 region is CASSSLLGAGDYTF. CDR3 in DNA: TGTGCCAGCAGTTCCCTCCTGGGCGCGGGGGACTACACCTTC.

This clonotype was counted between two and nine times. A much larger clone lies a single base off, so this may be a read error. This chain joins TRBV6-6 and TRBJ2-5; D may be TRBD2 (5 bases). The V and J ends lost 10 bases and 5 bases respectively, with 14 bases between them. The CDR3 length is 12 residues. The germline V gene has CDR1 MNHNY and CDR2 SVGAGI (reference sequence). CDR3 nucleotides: TGTGCCATCAGCGGATATCGGGAGACCCAGTACTTC. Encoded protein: CAISGYRETQYF.

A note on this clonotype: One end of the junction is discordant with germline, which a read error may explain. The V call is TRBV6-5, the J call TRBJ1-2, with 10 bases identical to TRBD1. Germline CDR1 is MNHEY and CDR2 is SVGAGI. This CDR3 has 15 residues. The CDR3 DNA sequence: TGTGCCGGCAGATATACGACAGGGGGCGATTATGGCTACACCTTC. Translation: CAGRYTTGGDYGYTF.

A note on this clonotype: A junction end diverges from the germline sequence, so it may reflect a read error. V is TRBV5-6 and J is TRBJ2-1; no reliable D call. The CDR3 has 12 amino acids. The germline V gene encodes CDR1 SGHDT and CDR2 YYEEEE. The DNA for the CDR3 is TGCGCCAACAGCTTGGGGAACAATGAGCAGTTCTTC. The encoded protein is CANSLGNNEQFF.

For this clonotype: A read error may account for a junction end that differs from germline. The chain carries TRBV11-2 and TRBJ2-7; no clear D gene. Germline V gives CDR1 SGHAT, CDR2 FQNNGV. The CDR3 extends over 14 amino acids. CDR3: CASNLDSGFYEQYF. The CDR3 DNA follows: TGTGCCAGCAACTTAGATTCCGGGTTCTACGAGCAGTACTTC.

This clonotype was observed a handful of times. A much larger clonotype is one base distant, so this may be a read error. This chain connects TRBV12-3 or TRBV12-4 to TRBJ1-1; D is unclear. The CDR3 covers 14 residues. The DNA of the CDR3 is TGTGCCAGCAGTCGTCCCTCGAATAGCACTAAAGCTTTCTTT. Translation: CASSRPSNSTKAFF.

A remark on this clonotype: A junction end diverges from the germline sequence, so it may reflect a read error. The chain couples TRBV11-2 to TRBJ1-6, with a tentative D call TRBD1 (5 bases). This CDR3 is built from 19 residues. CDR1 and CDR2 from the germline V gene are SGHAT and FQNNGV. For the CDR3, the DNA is TGCGCCAGCAACAACGCTAGGTCCAGGGATGGCTCCTATAATTCACCCCTCCACTTT. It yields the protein CASNNARSRDGSYNSPLHF.

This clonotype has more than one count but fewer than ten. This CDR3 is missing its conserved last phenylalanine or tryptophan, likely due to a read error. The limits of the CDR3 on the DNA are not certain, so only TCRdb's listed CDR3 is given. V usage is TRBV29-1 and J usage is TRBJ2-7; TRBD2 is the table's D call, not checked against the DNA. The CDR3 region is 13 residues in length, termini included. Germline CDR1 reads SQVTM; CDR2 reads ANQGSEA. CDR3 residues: CSVEGTSLLEQYY.

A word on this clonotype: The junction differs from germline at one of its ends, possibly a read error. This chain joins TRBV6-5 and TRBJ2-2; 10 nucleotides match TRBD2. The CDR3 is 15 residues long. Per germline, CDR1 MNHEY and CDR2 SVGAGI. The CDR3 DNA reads TGTGCCAGCTGGACTAGCGGACAGGTGGCCGGGGTGCTGTTTTTT. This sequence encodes CASWTSGQVAGVLFF.

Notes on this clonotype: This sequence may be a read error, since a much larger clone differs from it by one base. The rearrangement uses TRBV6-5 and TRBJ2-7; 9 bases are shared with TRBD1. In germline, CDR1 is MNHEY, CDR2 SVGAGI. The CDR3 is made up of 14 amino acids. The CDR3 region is CPSRDDRGRYEQYF. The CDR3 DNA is TGTCCCAGCAGGGATGACAGGGGGAGGTACGAGCAGTACTTC.